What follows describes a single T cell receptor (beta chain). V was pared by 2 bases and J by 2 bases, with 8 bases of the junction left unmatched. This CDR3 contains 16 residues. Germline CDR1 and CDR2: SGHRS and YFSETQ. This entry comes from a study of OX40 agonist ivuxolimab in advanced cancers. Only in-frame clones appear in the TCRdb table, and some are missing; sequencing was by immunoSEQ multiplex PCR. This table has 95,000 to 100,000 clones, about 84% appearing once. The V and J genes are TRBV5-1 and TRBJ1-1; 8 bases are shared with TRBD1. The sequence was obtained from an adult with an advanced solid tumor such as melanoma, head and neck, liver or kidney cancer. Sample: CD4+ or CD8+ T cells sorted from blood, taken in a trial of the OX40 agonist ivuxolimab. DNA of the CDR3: TGCGCCAGCAGCTTACGGACAGGGTCCTTCAACACTGAAGCTTTCTTT. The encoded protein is CASSLRTGSFNTEAFF.